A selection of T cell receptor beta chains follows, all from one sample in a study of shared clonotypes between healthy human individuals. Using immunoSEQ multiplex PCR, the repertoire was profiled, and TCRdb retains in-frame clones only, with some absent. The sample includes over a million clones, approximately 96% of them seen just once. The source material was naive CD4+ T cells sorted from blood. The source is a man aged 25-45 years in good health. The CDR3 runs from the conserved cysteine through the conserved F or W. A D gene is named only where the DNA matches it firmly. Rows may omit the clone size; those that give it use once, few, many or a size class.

CDR3 protein: CASSDGILNTGELFF
CDR3 DNA: TGCGCCAGCAGTGACGGGATTCTGAACACCGGGGAGCTGTTTTTT
clone size: NA
D gene: NA
V gene: TRBV10-2
J gene: TRBJ2-2

CDR3 protein: CASSQGTAQGVSYEQYF
CDR3 DNA: TGTGCCAGCTCTCAGGGCACGGCCCAGGGCGTATCCTACGAGCAGTACTTC
clone size: NA
D gene: NA
V gene: TRBV18
J gene: TRBJ2-7

CDR3 protein: CASTPLRGAFPQETQYF
CDR3 DNA: TGTGCCAGCACACCCCTCAGGGGGGCGTTCCCCCAAGAGACCCAGTACTTC
clone size: NA
D gene: NA
V gene: TRBV11-1
J gene: TRBJ2-5

CDR3 protein: CACAPNTEAFF
CDR3 DNA: TGTGCCTGTGCCCCGAACACTGAAGCTTTCTTT
clone size: NA
D gene: NA
V gene: TRBV30
J gene: TRBJ1-1

CDR3 protein: CASSEMTASYEQYF
CDR3 DNA: TGTGCCAGCAGTGAAATGACAGCTAGCTACGAGCAGTACTTC
clone size: NA
D gene: NA
V gene: TRBV6-1
J gene: TRBJ2-7

CDR3 protein: CASSWGQATSGNTIYF
CDR3 DNA: TGCGCCAGCAGCTGGGGACAGGCGACCTCTGGAAACACCATATATTTT
clone size: NA
D gene: TRBD1
V gene: TRBV5-1
J gene: TRBJ1-3

CDR3 protein: CASSLSLSQYEQYF
CDR3 DNA: TGCGCCAGCAGCCTTAGTTTATCCCAGTACGAGCAGTACTTC
clone size: NA
D gene: NA
V gene: TRBV4-3
J gene: TRBJ2-7

CDR3 protein: CASSLEGLGRTNTEAFF
CDR3 DNA: TGTGCCAGCAGCTTAGAGGGGTTGGGGAGAACTAACACTGAAGCTTTCTTT
clone size: NA
D gene: NA
V gene: TRBV11-3
J gene: TRBJ1-1

CDR3 protein: CASSQIRAGELFF
CDR3 DNA: TGTGCCAGCAGCCAAATTAGAGCCGGGGAGCTGTTTTTT
clone size: NA
D gene: NA
V gene: TRBV14
J gene: TRBJ2-2

CDR3 protein: CASSLPLSGSGTDTQYF
CDR3 DNA: TGTGCCAGCAGTTTACCCCTTAGCGGGAGCGGCACAGATACGCAGTATTTT
clone size: NA
D gene: TRBD2
V gene: TRBV27
J gene: TRBJ2-3

CDR3 protein: CASSEIWGLQDYGYTF
CDR3 DNA: TGTGCCAGCAGTGAAATTTGGGGCCTTCAGGACTATGGCTACACCTTC
clone size: NA
D gene: NA
V gene: TRBV6-1
J gene: TRBJ1-2

CDR3 protein: CASSISRLAGGYNEQFF
CDR3 DNA: TGTGCCAGTAGTATTTCCCGACTAGCGGGAGGGTACAATGAGCAGTTCTTC
clone size: NA
D gene: TRBD2
V gene: TRBV19
J gene: TRBJ2-1

CDR3 protein: CASSPSYRLGEQYF
CDR3 DNA: TGTGCCAGCAGCCCGAGTTACCGGCTCGGGGAGCAGTACTTC
clone size: NA
D gene: NA
V gene: TRBV28
J gene: TRBJ2-7

CDR3 protein: CSARRTSEQYF
CDR3 DNA: TGCAGTGCTAGAAGAACGAGCGAGCAGTACTTC
clone size: NA
D gene: NA
V gene: TRBV20-1
J gene: TRBJ2-7

CDR3 protein: CASSFGFGEGGYTF
CDR3 DNA: TGCGCCAGCAGCTTCGGGTTCGGGGAAGGGGGCTACACCTTC
clone size: NA
D gene: NA
V gene: TRBV5-1
J gene: TRBJ1-2

CDR3 protein: CASSLTGQTYEQYF
CDR3 DNA: TGTGCCAGCAGTTTGACGGGACAGACCTACGAGCAGTACTTC
clone size: NA
D gene: TRBD1
V gene: TRBV28
J gene: TRBJ2-7

CDR3 protein: CASSVGAGGPKDYNEQFF
CDR3 DNA: TGTGCCAGCAGCGTAGGCGCGGGAGGGCCAAAGGACTACAATGAGCAGTTCTTC
clone size: NA
D gene: TRBD2
V gene: TRBV9
J gene: TRBJ2-1

CDR3 protein: CASSANTEAFF
CDR3 DNA: TGTGCCAGCAGCGCGAACACTGAAGCTTTCTTT
clone size: NA
D gene: NA
V gene: TRBV7-9
J gene: TRBJ1-1

CDR3 protein: CASSELAGWYNEQFF
CDR3 DNA: TGTGCCAGCAGTGAACTAGCGGGGTGGTACAATGAGCAGTTCTTC
clone size: NA
D gene: TRBD2
V gene: TRBV6-1
J gene: TRBJ2-1

CDR3 protein: CASSYRTHTTNEKLFF
CDR3 DNA: TGTGCCAGCAGCTACAGGACACATACAACTAATGAAAAACTGTTTTTT
clone size: NA
D gene: NA
V gene: TRBV5-4
J gene: TRBJ1-4

CDR3 protein: CASSPLGGLAGATDTQYF
CDR3 DNA: TGTGCCAGCTCACCACTAGGGGGACTAGCGGGAGCCACAGATACGCAGTATTTT
clone size: NA
D gene: TRBD2
V gene: TRBV18
J gene: TRBJ2-3

CDR3 protein: CAISPQGPGNTIYF
CDR3 DNA: TGTGCCATCTCCCCCCAGGGCCCTGGAAACACCATATATTTT
clone size: NA
D gene: NA
V gene: TRBV10-3
J gene: TRBJ1-3

CDR3 protein: CASSNTDTQYF
CDR3 DNA: TGTGCCAGCAGCAACACAGATACGCAGTATTTT
clone size: NA
D gene: NA
V gene: TRBV21-1
J gene: TRBJ2-3

CDR3 protein: CASSLSQGPYGYTF
CDR3 DNA: TGTGCCAGCAGCTTGAGTCAGGGGCCCTATGGCTACACCTTC
clone size: NA
D gene: NA
V gene: TRBV5-6
J gene: TRBJ1-2

CDR3 protein: CASSLPGAYEQYF
CDR3 DNA: TGTGCCAGCTCACTTCCCGGGGCCTACGAGCAGTACTTC
clone size: NA
D gene: NA
V gene: TRBV18
J gene: TRBJ2-7

CDR3 protein: CASSLAGGLYEQYF
CDR3 DNA: TGTGCCAGCAGCTTAGCAGGGGGCCTCTACGAGCAGTACTTC
clone size: once
D gene: TRBD1
V gene: TRBV5-4
J gene: TRBJ2-7

CDR3 protein: CASSFNRVGYGYTF
CDR3 DNA: TGTGCCAGCAGTTTCAATCGGGTGGGCTATGGCTACACCTTC
clone size: NA
D gene: NA
V gene: TRBV28
J gene: TRBJ1-2

CDR3 protein: CASSVGQGTGDPKETQYF
CDR3 DNA: TGTGCCAGCAGCGTAGGACAAGGGACAGGGGACCCTAAAGAGACCCAGTACTTC
clone size: NA
D gene: TRBD1
V gene: TRBV9
J gene: TRBJ2-5

CDR3 protein: CASRWGRNTGELFF
CDR3 DNA: TGTGCCAGCAGATGGGGGCGTAACACCGGGGAGCTGTTTTTT
clone size: NA
D gene: NA
V gene: TRBV27
J gene: TRBJ2-2

CDR3 protein: CASRQGRTNTEAFF
CDR3 DNA: TGCGCCAGCAGGCAGGGACGGACGAACACTGAAGCTTTCTTT
clone size: NA
D gene: NA
V gene: TRBV4-1
J gene: TRBJ1-1

CDR3 protein: CASGGFGLANNEQFF
CDR3 DNA: TGCGCCAGCGGGGGGTTCGGGCTAGCGAACAATGAGCAGTTCTTC
clone size: once
D gene: NA
V gene: TRBV5-1
J gene: TRBJ2-1

CDR3 protein: CASSYLRGQGIEEQYF
CDR3 DNA: TGTGCCAGCAGTTATCTACGGGGACAGGGAATTGAGGAGCAGTACTTC
clone size: NA
D gene: TRBD1
V gene: TRBV6-5
J gene: TRBJ2-7

CDR3 protein: CASSTRNEQFF
CDR3 DNA: TGTGCCAGCAGTACTCGAAATGAGCAGTTCTTC
clone size: NA
D gene: NA
V gene: TRBV27
J gene: TRBJ2-1

CDR3 protein: CASLSGRALADTQYF
CDR3 DNA: TGTGCCAGCCTCAGCGGGAGGGCCTTGGCAGATACGCAGTATTTT
clone size: once
D gene: TRBD2
V gene: TRBV6-1
J gene: TRBJ2-3

CDR3 protein: CASSVRQGTSSYNEQFF
CDR3 DNA: TGTGCCAGCAGCGTACGACAGGGGACTAGCTCCTACAATGAGCAGTTCTTC
clone size: NA
D gene: NA
V gene: TRBV7-3
J gene: TRBJ2-1

CDR3 protein: CSVDWGLAASSYNEQFF
CDR3 DNA: TGCAGCGTTGATTGGGGTCTAGCGGCCAGCTCCTACAATGAGCAGTTCTTC
clone size: NA
D gene: TRBD2
V gene: TRBV29-1
J gene: TRBJ2-1

CDR3 protein: CASSPDREQPQHF
CDR3 DNA: TGTGCCAGCTCACCAGATCGGGAACAGCCCCAGCATTTT
clone size: NA
D gene: NA
V gene: TRBV18
J gene: TRBJ1-5

CDR3 protein: CASRSHGRDRGFHSNQPQHF
CDR3 DNA: TGTGCCAGCCGTTCCCATGGCCGGGACAGGGGCTTTCATAGCAATCAGCCCCAGCATTTT
clone size: NA
D gene: TRBD1
V gene: TRBV27
J gene: TRBJ1-5